Sequencing of this TCR beta chain was carried out in a study of cytomegalovirus exposure and HLA in healthy donors. Germline values: CDR1 MGHDK, CDR2 SYGVNS. The CDR3 contains 15 residues. Trimming took off 2 bases at V and 6 bases at J, with 15 bases between the two ends. PCR was performed using 60 Vbeta and 13 Jbeta primers. Profiled with immunoSEQ multiplex PCR; TCRdb holds only in-frame clones, not every one. This sample's table has approximately 190,000 clones. General study results and limits: In most subjects, TCR beta sequences reportedly gave accurate predictions of HLA-A and HLA-B alleles. Earlier analysis looked at TCR beta V segments, and most were productive about 87% or about 30% of the time. Highly shared sequence variants in one cluster were likely a sequencing artifact.

Note on this clone: Its antigen is undetermined.

The chain carries TRBV25-1 and TRBJ2-3, with D possibly matching TRBD2 (5 bases). This TCR was sampled from a boy between 10 and 17 years old in good health and CMV-seronegative. Sequences were obtained from PBMCs. CDR3 coding DNA: TGTGCCAGCAGTGAAGAAGGAGGCCTTGGGGATACGCAGTATTTT. Translating gives CASSEEGGLGDTQYF.